This TCR beta chain was identified in a study of read filtering for tumor transcriptome and immune sequencing. Study-level findings and limits: Even smaller IR-seq throughput identified most shared clonotypes. IR-seq and RNA-seq agreed better without single-read clonotypes. The sorted CD138-negative fraction was a mixed bone marrow immune population, not purified T cells. Single-read clonotypes: about 83% of IR-seq clonotypes (roughly 4% of reads), 74.6% of RNA-seq clonotypes (approximately 43% of reads).

Molecular barcoded adaptors covering alpha/delta and beta/gamma chains were used on 400 to 450 ng RNA. Each CDR3 protein is one row after TCRdb ran MiXCR on the reads. Of roughly 67,000 distinct CDR3 sequences listed, about 19% are singletons. Comments on this clonotype: Its cognate antigen is unknown. This may stem from a read error, because a much larger clone lies one nucleotide away.

V was clipped by 3 bases and J by 0 bases; unmatched bases: 6. The CDR3 loop spans 16 amino acids. The germline gives CDR1 SGHRS, CDR2 YFSETQ. The clonotype was recovered from a donor at least 40 years old with multiple myeloma. Input material: a population of CD138-negative cells sorted from bone marrow. The rearrangement uses TRBV5-1 and TRBJ2-1, with 7 bases matching TRBD1. CDR3 in DNA: TGCGCCAGCAGCTCTCCCCGGGACAGCTCCTACAATGAGCAGTTCTTC. It specifies CASSSPRDSSYNEQFF.